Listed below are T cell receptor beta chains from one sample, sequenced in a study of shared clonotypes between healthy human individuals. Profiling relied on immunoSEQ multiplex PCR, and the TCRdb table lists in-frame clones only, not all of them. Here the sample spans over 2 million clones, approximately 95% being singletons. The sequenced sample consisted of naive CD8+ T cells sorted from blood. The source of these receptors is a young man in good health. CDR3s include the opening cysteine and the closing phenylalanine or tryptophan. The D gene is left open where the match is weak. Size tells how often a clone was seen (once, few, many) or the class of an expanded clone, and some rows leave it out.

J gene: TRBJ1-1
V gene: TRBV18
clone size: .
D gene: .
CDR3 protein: CASSPRTVNTEAFF
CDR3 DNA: TGTGCCAGCTCACCGAGGACAGTTAACACTGAAGCTTTCTTT

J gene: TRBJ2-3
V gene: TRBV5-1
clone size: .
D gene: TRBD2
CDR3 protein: CASSFERGTSTDTQYF
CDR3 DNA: TGCGCCAGCAGCTTTGAGCGGGGTACAAGCACAGATACGCAGTATTTT

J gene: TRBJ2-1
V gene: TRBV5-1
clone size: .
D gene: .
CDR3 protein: CASSFRPGAYNEQFF
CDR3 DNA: TGCGCCAGCAGCTTTAGACCAGGCGCCTACAATGAGCAGTTCTTC

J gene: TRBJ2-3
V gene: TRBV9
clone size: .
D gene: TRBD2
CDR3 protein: CASSVNGLAGPIDTQYF
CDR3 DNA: TGTGCCAGCAGCGTAAATGGACTAGCGGGACCGATAGATACGCAGTATTTT

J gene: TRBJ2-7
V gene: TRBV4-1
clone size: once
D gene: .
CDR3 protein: CASSQGRGAYEQYF
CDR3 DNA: TGCGCCAGCAGCCAAGGCAGGGGGGCCTACGAGCAGTACTTC

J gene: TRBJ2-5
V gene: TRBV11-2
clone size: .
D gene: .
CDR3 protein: CASSFFRGADETQYF
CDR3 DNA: TGTGCCAGCAGCTTTTTCCGGGGGGCAGATGAGACCCAGTACTTC

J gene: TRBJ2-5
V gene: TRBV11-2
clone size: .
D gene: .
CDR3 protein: CASSLSRETQYF
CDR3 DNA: TGTGCCAGCAGCCTTAGCCGAGAGACCCAGTACTTC

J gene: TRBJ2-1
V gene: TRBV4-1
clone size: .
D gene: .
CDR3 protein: CASSPREGRDNEQFF
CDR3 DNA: TGCGCCAGCAGCCCTCGTGAGGGCCGGGACAATGAGCAGTTCTTC

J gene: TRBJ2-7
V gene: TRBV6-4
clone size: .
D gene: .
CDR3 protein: CASREEQYF
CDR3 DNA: TGTGCCAGCAGAGAGGAGCAGTACTTC

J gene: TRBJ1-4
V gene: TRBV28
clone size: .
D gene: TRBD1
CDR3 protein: CASSTLRQGASGNEKLFF
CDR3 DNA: TGTGCCAGCAGTACGCTGAGACAGGGGGCCTCTGGTAATGAAAAACTGTTTTTT

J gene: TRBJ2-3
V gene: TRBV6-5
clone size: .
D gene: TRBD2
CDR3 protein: CASSLAGGPGDTQYF
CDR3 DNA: TGTGCCAGCAGCTTAGCGGGAGGGCCCGGAGATACGCAGTATTTT

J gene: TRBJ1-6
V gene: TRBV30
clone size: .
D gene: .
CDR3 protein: CAWIPGDNSPLHF
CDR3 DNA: TGTGCCTGGATCCCAGGTGATAATTCACCCCTCCACTTT

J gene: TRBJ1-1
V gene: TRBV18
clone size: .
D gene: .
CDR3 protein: CASSRTSLAEAFF
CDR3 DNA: TGTGCCAGCTCACGCACCTCGCTCGCTGAAGCTTTCTTT

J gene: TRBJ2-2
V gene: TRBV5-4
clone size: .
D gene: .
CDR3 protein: CASSLAVTGELFF
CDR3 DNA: TGTGCCAGCAGCTTGGCGGTCACCGGGGAGCTGTTTTTT

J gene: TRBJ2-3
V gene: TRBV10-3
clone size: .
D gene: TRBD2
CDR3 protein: CAISDWDAGGSAGVTDTQYF
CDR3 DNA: TGTGCCATCAGTGACTGGGATGCGGGGGGCTCAGCGGGGGTCACAGATACGCAGTATTTT

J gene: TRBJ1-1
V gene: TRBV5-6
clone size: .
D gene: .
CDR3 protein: CASSSESNEAFF
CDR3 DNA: TGTGCCAGCAGCTCAGAGTCTAATGAAGCTTTCTTT

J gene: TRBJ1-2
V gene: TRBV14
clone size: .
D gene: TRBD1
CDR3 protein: CASSLGQGGWGGYGYTF
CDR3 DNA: TGTGCCAGCAGCCTAGGACAGGGAGGCTGGGGCGGCTATGGCTACACCTTC

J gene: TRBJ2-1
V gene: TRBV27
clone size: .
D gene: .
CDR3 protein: CASTLRDSTYNEQFF
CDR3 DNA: TGTGCCAGCACCCTCCGGGACTCCACCTACAATGAGCAGTTCTTC

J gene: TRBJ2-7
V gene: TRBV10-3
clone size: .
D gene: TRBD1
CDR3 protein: CAISVRQGWDEQYF
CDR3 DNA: TGTGCCATCAGCGTCAGACAGGGCTGGGATGAGCAGTACTTC

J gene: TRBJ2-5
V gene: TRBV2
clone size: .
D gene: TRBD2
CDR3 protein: CASSEATSGWETQYF
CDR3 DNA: TGTGCCAGCAGTGAAGCGACTAGCGGATGGGAGACCCAGTACTTC

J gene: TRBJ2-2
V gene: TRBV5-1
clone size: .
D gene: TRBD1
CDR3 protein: CASSLAQGVKTTGELFF
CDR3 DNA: TGCGCCAGCAGCTTGGCCCAGGGGGTTAAAACCACCGGGGAGCTGTTTTTT

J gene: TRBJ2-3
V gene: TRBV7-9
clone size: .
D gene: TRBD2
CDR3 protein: CASRLAGGRKGTDTQYF
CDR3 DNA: TGTGCCAGCAGGTTAGCGGGGGGGCGAAAAGGCACAGATACGCAGTATTTT

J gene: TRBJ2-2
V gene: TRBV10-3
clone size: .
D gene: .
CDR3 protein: CAITPRADTGELFF
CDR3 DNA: TGTGCCATCACTCCCAGGGCAGACACCGGGGAGCTGTTTTTT

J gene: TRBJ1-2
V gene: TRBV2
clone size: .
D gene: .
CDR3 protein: CASIGTFNYNYGYTF
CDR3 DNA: TGTGCCAGCATCGGCACATTTAACTATAACTATGGCTACACCTTC

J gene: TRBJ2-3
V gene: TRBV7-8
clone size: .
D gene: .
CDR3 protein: CASSSRKDSQWGGTDTQYF
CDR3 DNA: TGTGCCAGCAGCTCCCGCAAGGACAGTCAATGGGGAGGCACAGATACGCAGTATTTT

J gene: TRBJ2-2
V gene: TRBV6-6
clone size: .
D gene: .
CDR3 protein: CASSGQGGTGELFF
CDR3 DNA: TGTGCCAGCAGTGGACAGGGAGGGACCGGGGAGCTGTTTTTT

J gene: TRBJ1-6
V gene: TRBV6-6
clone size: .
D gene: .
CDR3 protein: CASSLDTGNSPLHF
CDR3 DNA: TGTGCCAGCAGCTTGGACACGGGGAATTCACCCCTCCACTTT

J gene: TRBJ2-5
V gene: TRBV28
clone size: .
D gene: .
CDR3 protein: CASSITTEQETQYF
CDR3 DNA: TGTGCCAGCAGTATAACTACAGAACAAGAGACCCAGTACTTC

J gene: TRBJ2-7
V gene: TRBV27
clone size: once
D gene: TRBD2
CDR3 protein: CASSPLLPAGGNSYEQYF
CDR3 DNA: TGTGCCAGCAGTCCCCTCTTACCGGCGGGGGGGAACTCCTACGAGCAGTACTTC

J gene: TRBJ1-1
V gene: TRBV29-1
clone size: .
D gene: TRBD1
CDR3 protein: CSVDVGTGYSTEAFF
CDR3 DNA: TGCAGCGTTGATGTCGGGACAGGGTATAGCACTGAAGCTTTCTTT

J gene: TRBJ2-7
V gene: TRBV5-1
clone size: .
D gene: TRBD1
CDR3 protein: CASRLDRGLNEQYF
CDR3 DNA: TGCGCCAGCAGACTGGACAGGGGGCTGAACGAGCAGTACTTC

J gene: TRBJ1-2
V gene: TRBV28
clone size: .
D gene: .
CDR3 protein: CASSLELSGAVYGYTF
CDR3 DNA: TGTGCCAGCAGCCTGGAGTTGTCGGGGGCCGTTTATGGCTACACCTTC

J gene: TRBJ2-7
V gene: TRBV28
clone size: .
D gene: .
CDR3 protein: CASSTVGGSYEQYF
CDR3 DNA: TGTGCCAGCAGCACCGTGGGGGGCTCGTACGAGCAGTACTTC